Listed below are T cell receptor beta chains from one sample, sequenced in a study of human T cells and chemical hapten exposure. MiXCR, applied by TCRdb to the RACE reads, yields one record per CDR3 protein. The sample has roughly 360,000 distinct CDR3 sequences, 4.8% seen once; the top ten hold around 2%. Source: whole blood, taken in connection with sensitization to the hapten diphenylcyclopropenone (DPC). Receptors originate from a woman between 45 and 65 years old with alopecia areata. Some clones in this sample may be carry-over from other donors' samples. Both conserved end residues are part of each CDR3.

cdr3_aa v_call
CASSPSQGRRSPLHF TRBV7-9
CASSSRATGTEAFF TRBV7-9
CASSYSQGALSDTQYF TRBV6-5
CASSLLPGGPYEQYF TRBV7-2
CASRPSGSGNTIYF TRBV5-1
CASSRTSYQETQYF TRBV7-2
CASAPGTSTDEQYF TRBV28
CASSQDRVRNQPQHF TRBV4-3
CASSRLLPGEKLFF TRBV4-1
CASSLTQGLSTDTQYF TRBV28
CASSWGVYTGELFF TRBV12-3/TRBV12-4
CASSYQGTGELFF TRBV12-3/TRBV12-4
CSAVDRTYGYTF TRBV29-1
CASRGGANYGYTF TRBV10-2
CASSLARAGEVFF TRBV7-9
CASSSSSGTGYSYEQYF TRBV7-9
CASSFRRSNNEQFF TRBV11-2
CSVVGWRRETQYF TRBV29-1
CASSLDPEGSPLHF TRBV5-1
CASSLQSGGTGETQYF TRBV7-2
CASSQYQTGNYEQYF TRBV4-2
CASRLANTEAFF TRBV14
CASSSRGGYTDTQYF TRBV27
CATSSLTGDPAGGEQFF TRBV15
CASSLAAGVNEKLFF TRBV5-5
CSARSRLAGEWYF TRBV20-1
CASSGGGALNTEAFF TRBV9
CSASGQGGGYTF TRBV20-1
CSGRLYTGELFF TRBV29-1
CASSLTSGTPSTDTQYF TRBV28
CSASGTGQYEQYF TRBV20-1
CASSLRTSEETQYF TRBV5-1
CATGTPSSYNEQFF TRBV10-3
CASSLGRTSAAGELFF TRBV12-3/TRBV12-4
CASSQELGTAFYNEQFF TRBV14
CAISGGAGASDTQYF TRBV10-3
CASSLAPNSGNTIYF TRBV7-2
CSAYANTGELFF TRBV20-1